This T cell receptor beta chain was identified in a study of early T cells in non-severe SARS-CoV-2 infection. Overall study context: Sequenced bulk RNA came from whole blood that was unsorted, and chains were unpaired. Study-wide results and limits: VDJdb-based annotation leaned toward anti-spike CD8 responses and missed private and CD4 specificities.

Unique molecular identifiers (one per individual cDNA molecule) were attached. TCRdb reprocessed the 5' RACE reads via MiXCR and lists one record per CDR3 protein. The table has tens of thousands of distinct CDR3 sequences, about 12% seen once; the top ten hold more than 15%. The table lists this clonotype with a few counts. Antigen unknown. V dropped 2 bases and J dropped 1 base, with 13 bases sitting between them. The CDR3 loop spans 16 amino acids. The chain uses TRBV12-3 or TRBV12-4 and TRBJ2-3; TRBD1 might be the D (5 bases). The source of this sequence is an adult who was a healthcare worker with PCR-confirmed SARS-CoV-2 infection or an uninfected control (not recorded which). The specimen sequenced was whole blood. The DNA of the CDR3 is TGTGCCAGCAGTTTACTCTTGGCCAGGGGCACAGATACGCAGTATTTT. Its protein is CASSLLLARGTDTQYF.